Below are 13 T cell receptor beta chains sequenced from a single sample in a study of regulatory T cells in long-lasting Graves disease. Time point indicated: persistent/refractory GD, antithyroid drugs over 5 years with positive TRAb. RNA from PBMCs was the source of the TCR library. The TCR beta library used iRepertoire HTBI primers with Arm-PCR amplification of CDR3. TCRdb re-derived calls from the multiplex PCR reads in MiXCR, one entry per CDR3 protein. The sample includes fewer than 450,000 distinct CDR3 sequences, less than 25% of them seen just once. Specimen: peripheral blood mononuclear cells (PBMCs), collected when the disease was refractory, from a patient treated with antithyroid drugs. These receptors came from a female donor with Graves disease.

The rearrangement links TRBV4-1 to TRBJ2-5; 9 nucleotides align to TRBD1. J gave up 0 bases and V 0 bases, and 5 bases lay outside the gene matches. The CDR3 has 17 residues. Germline V gives CDR1 MGHRA, CDR2 YSYEKL. CDR3 DNA sequence: TGCGCCAGCAGCCAAGATGATGGGGACAGGGACCAAGAGACCCAGTACTTC. Residues: CASSQDDGDRDQETQYF.

This clonotype has ten or more counts. J is TRBJ2-7 and V is TRBV2; no clear D gene. CDR1 SNHLY and CDR2 FYNNEI come from the germline V gene. The germline V and J ends were trimmed by 8 bases and 4 bases, with 12 bases remaining between them. The CDR3 is made up of 12 amino acids. The CDR3 DNA is TGTGCCAGCCGAATCAGAACGTACGAGCAGTACTTC. It is translated as CASRIRTYEQYF.

This clonotype showed up just a few times. This clone may be a read error of a much larger clone one base away. The chain joins TRBV6-1 to TRBJ1-2; TRBD1 is a possible D gene (5 bases). Trimming left V 7 bases short and J 6 bases short, with 18 bases between. The CDR3 is made up of 14 amino acids. Germline lookup yields CDR1 MNHNS and CDR2 SASEGT. CDR3 region: CASNTGIGVDGYTF. As DNA, the CDR3 is TGTGCCAGCAATACCGGGATAGGGGTCGATGGCTACACCTTC.

The chain employs TRBV14 and TRBJ2-2; TRBD1 might be the D (6 bases). Looked up from germline, CDR1 is SGHDN and CDR2 is FVKESK. The V gene lost 4 bases and the J gene lost 4 bases, with 10 bases spanning the gap. The CDR3 has 14 residues. This CDR3 reads CASSLQGITGELFF. CDR3 nucleotides: TGTGCCAGCAGCCTACAGGGCATCACCGGGGAGCTGTTTTTT.

This clonotype was observed a few times. The rearrangement links TRBV7-9 to TRBJ1-1; 12 bases fit TRBD1. CDR1 is SEHNR, CDR2 FQNEAQ, per germline (reference sequence). J gave up 5 bases and V 5 bases, and 9 bases lay outside the gene matches. The CDR3 spans 16 residues. This CDR3 reads CASSRGTGGLRTEAFF. The CDR3 bases are TGTGCCAGCAGCCGCGGGACAGGGGGCCTGAGGACTGAAGCTTTCTTT. The full variable domain, with the rest looked up from reference TRBV7-9 and TRBJ1-1, is DTGVSQNPRHKITKRGQNVTFRCDPISEHNRLYWYRQTLGQGPEFLTYFQNEAQLEKSRLLSDRFSAERPKGSFSTLEIQRTEQGDSAMYLCASSRGTGGLRTEAFFGQGTRLTVV.

There are many counts of this clonotype. This sequence joins TRBV27 and TRBJ1-2; TRBD1 might be the D (5 bases). Germline lookup yields CDR1 MNHEY and CDR2 SMNVEV (reference sequence). The CDR3 length is 15 residues. V lost 3 bases to trimming and J lost 0 bases, with 11 bases between them. The CDR3 here is CASSLGGWANYGYTF. The CDR3 bases are TGTGCCAGCAGTTTGGGGGGGTGGGCTAACTATGGCTACACCTTC.

This clonotype was seen many times. This chain joins TRBV6-5 and TRBJ2-2; 7 positions agree with TRBD1. Germline-derived CDR1 and CDR2 are MNHEY and SVGAGI. The CDR3 has 16 residues. J gave up 3 bases and V 1 base, and 5 bases lay outside the gene matches. CDR3 sequence reads: CASSYLDRIDTGELFF. The CDR3 DNA reads TGTGCCAGCAGTTACTTGGACAGGATCGACACCGGGGAGCTGTTTTTT.

This clonotype was seen repeatedly, ten times or more. The rearrangement uses TRBV2 and TRBJ1-2; D not resolved. CDR1 is SNHLY, CDR2 FYNNEI, per germline. CDR3 size: 13 residues. Trimming removed 7 bases at V and 0 bases at J, with 9 bases between. The CDR3: CASIQRPNYGYTF. The CDR3 region has the DNA TGTGCCAGCATCCAAAGGCCTAACTATGGCTACACCTTC.

The rearrangement links TRBV5-1 to TRBJ2-3; 11 positions agree with TRBD2. Losses at the gene ends were 4 bases for V and 2 bases for J; bases not matched to a gene: 6. The CDR3 consists of 16 residues. The germline gives CDR1 SGHRS, CDR2 YFSETQ. CDR3 nucleotide sequence: TGCGCCAGCAGCATACGGACTAGCGGGTCCACAGATACGCAGTATTTT. It codes for CASSIRTSGSTDTQYF.

The chain couples TRBV7-6 to TRBJ1-3; no clear D gene. Germline lookup yields CDR1 SGHVS and CDR2 FNYEAQ. V lost 1 base and J lost 4, with 14 bases in between. This CDR3 has 16 residues. Here the CDR3 reads CASSLGTASSGNTIYF. The CDR3 DNA reads TGTGCCAGCAGCTTAGGGACGGCTAGCTCCGGAAACACCATATATTTT.

CDR3 sequence reads: CRGGNSGANVLTF. CDR3 nucleotides: TGCAGGGGTGGTAACTCTGGGGCCAACGTCCTGACTTTC. This chain links TRBV20-1 with TRBJ2-6; D gene ambiguous. Germline loops: CDR1 DFQATT, CDR2 SNEGSKA (reference sequence). The CDR3 has 13 residues.

V and J are TRBV12-3 or TRBV12-4 and TRBJ2-4; 8 bases align to TRBD1. The CDR3 is 20 amino acids. The V gene end was trimmed by 5 bases and the J gene end by 0 bases; junction bases not matched to a gene: 18. CDR3 sequence: CASSPRRQGFGNLAKNIQYF. Here the CDR3 DNA reads TGTGCCAGCAGTCCCCGACGACAGGGGTTCGGAAACTTAGCCAAAAACATTCAGTACTTC.

This chain joins TRBV6-9 and TRBJ2-7; D perhaps matches TRBD2 (6 bases). V was shortened by 4 bases and J by 4 bases, with 20 bases between the two germline ends. Germline CDR1 MNHGY, CDR2 SVAAGI. The CDR3 has 16 amino acids. The CDR3 loop is CASSFSGGKAPYEQYF. The CDR3 coding sequence is TGTGCCAGCAGTTTTTCAGGCGGGAAGGCCCCGTACGAGCAGTACTTC.